This section outlines one T cell receptor (beta chain) sequence together with its context. CDR3 length equals 13 residues. Germline V gives CDR1 SQVTM, CDR2 ANQGSEA. V lost 6 bases and J lost 8, with 16 bases in between. This record comes from a study of CD8 T cells in Susac syndrome. Reverse transcription of about 0.5 to 1 ug RNA used random hexamers. A single record per CDR3 protein comes from TCRdb applying MiXCR to the immunoSEQ multiplex PCR reads. The sample shows a few hundred thousand distinct CDR3 sequences, about 95% of them seen only once. The chain links TRBV29-1 to TRBJ1-4; weak D call: TRBD1 (5 bases). The receptor's source is a human donor with Susac syndrome. Material for sequencing was CD4+ T cells from PBMCs. This chain's CDR3 is CSVAMGGREKLFF. Here the CDR3 DNA reads TGCAGCGTGGCCATGGGGGGTAGGGAAAAACTGTTTTTT.